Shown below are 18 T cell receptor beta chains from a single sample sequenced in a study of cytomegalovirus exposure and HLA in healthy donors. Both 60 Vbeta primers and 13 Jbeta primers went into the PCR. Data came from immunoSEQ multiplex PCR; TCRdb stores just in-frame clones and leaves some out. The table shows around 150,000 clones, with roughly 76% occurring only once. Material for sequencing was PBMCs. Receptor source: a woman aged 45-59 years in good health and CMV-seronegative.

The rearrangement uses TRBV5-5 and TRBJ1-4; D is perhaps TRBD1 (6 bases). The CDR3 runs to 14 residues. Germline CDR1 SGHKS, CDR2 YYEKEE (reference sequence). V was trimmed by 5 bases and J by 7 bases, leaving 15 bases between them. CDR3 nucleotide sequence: TGTGCCAGCAGGGTTGGCCAGGGGACTGAAAAACTGTTTTTT. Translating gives CASRVGQGTEKLFF.

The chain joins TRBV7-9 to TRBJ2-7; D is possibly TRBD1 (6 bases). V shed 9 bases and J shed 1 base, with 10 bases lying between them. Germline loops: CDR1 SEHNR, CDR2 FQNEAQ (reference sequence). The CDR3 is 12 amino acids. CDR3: CASGTPSYEQYF. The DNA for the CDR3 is TGTGCCAGTGGGACACCTTCCTACGAGCAGTACTTC.

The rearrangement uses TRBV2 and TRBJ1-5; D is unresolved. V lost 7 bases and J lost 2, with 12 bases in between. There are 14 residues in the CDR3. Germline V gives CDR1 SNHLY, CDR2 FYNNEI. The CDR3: CASTSRSGNQPQHF. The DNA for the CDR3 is TGTGCCAGCACTTCTAGGAGTGGCAATCAGCCCCAGCATTTT. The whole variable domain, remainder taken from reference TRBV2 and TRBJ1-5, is EPEVTQTPSHQVTQMGQEVILRCVPISNHLYFYWYRQILGQKVEFLVSFYNNEISEKSEIFDDQFSVERPDGSNFTLKIRSTKLEDSAMYFCASTSRSGNQPQHFGDGTRLSIL.

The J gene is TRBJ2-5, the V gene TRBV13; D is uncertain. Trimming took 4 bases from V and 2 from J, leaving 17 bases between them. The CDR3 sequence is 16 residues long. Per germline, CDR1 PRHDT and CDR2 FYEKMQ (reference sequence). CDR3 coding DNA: TGTGCCAGCAGCTCCCCGACCGGCAGAGGACAAGAGACCCAGTACTTC. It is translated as CASSSPTGRGQETQYF.

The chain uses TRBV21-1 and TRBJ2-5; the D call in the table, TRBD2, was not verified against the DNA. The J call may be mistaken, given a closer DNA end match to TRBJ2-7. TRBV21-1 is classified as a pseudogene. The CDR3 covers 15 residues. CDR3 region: CASSGGEGKMGEQYF. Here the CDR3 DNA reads TGTGCCAGCAGCGGGGGGGAGGGGAAGATGGGCGAGCAGTACTTC.

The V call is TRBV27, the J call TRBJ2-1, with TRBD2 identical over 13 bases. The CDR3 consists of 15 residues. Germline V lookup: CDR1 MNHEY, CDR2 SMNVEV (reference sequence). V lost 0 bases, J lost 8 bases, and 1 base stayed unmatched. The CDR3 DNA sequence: TGTGCCAGCAGTTTATCTACTAGCGGGAGGGATGAGCAGTTCTTC. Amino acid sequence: CASSLSTSGRDEQFF.

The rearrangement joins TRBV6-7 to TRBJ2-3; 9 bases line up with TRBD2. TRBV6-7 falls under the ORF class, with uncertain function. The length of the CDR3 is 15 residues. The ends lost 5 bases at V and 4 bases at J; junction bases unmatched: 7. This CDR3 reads CASSTIAGEADTQYF. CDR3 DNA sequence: TGTGCCAGCAGTACCATAGCGGGAGAAGCAGATACGCAGTATTTT.

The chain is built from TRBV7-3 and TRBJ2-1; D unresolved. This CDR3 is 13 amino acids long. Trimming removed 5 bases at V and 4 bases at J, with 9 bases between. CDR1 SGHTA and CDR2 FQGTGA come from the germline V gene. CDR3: CASSPNLYNEQFF. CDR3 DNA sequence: TGTGCCAGCAGCCCGAACCTATACAATGAGCAGTTCTTC.

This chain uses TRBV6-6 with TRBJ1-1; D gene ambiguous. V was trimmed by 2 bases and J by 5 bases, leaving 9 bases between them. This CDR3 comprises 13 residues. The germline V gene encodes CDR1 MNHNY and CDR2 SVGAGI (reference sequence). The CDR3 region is CASSYGRETEAFF. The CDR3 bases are TGTGCCAGCAGTTACGGGAGGGAAACTGAAGCTTTCTTT.

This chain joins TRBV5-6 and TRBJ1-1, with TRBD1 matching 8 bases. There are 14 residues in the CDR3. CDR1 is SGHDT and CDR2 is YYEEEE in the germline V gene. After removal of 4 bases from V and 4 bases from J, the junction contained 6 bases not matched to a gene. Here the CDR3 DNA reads TGTGCCAGCAGCCCAGGGGGCATTGGCACTGAAGCTTTCTTT. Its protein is CASSPGGIGTEAFF.

CDR3 amino acids: CASSIATPREYGYTF. The DNA for the CDR3 is TGTGCCAGTAGTATAGCCACCCCCCGGGAGTACGGCTACACCTTC. The chain has TRBV19 and TRBJ1-2, with D hard to call. The length of the CDR3 is 15 residues. Germline V CDR1 and CDR2: LNHDA, SQIVND (reference sequence). V gave up 1 base and J gave up 8 bases, with 17 bases separating them.

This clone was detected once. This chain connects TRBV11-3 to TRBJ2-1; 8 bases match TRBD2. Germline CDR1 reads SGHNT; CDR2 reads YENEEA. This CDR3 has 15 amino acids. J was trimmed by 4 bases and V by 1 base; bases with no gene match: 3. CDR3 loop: CASSLGGGMYNEQFF. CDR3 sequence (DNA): TGTGCCAGCAGCTTAGGCGGGGGGATGTACAATGAGCAGTTCTTC.

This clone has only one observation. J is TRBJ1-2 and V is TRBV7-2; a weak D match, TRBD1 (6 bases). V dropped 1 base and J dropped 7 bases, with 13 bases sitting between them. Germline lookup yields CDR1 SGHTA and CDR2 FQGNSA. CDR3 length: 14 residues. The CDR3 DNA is TGTGCCAGCAGCTTAGATCGGGGGGCGGGTGGCTACACCTTC. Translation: CASSLDRGAGGYTF.

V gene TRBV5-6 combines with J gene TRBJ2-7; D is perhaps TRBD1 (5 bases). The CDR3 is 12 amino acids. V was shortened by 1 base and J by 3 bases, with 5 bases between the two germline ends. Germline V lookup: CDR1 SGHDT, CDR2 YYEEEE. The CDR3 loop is CASSLTGYEQYF. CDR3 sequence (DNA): TGTGCCAGCAGCTTGACAGGCTACGAGCAGTACTTC.

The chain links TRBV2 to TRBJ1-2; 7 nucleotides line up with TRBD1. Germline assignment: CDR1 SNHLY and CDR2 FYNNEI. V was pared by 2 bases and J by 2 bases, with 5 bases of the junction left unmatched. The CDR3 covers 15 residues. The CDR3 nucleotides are TGTGCCAGCAGTGAAAACCACAGGGGCAACTATGGCTACACCTTC. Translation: CASSENHRGNYGYTF. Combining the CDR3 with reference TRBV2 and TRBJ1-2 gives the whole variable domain EPEVTQTPSHQVTQMGQEVILRCVPISNHLYFYWYRQILGQKVEFLVSFYNNEISEKSEIFDDQFSVERPDGSNFTLKIRSTKLEDSAMYFCASSENHRGNYGYTFGSGTRLTVV.

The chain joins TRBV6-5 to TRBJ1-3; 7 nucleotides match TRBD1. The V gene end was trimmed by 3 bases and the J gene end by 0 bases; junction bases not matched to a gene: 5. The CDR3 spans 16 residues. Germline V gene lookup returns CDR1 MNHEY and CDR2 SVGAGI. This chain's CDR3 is CASSYSGGISGNTIYF. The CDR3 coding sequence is TGTGCCAGCAGTTATTCAGGGGGTATCTCTGGAAACACCATATATTTT.

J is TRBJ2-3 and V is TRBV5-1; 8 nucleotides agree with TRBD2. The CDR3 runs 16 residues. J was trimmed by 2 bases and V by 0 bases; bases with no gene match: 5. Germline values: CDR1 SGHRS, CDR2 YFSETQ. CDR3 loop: CASSLAELAATDTQYF. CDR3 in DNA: TGCGCCAGCAGCTTGGCCGAACTAGCGGCCACAGATACGCAGTATTTT.

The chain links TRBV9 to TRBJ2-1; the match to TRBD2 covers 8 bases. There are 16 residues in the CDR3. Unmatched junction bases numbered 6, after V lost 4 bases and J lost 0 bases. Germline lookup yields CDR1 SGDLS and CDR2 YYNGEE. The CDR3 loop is CASSISGGGSYNEQFF. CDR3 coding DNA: TGTGCCAGCAGCATAAGCGGGGGAGGCTCCTACAATGAGCAGTTCTTC.